A selection of T cell receptor beta chains follows, all from one sample in a study of T cell responses to AZD1222 COVID-19 vaccine. Some clones are missing from TCRdb's copy, which holds only in-frame ones; the method was immunoSEQ multiplex PCR. The table records about 180,000 clones, 70% to 90% of them present only once. Sequenced material: peripheral blood, taken 28 days after the second AZD1222 dose. The receptors stem from an adult who received the AZD1222 COVID-19 vaccine. Both conserved end residues are part of each CDR3. The order of the fields is V gene, CDR3 protein.

>TRBV19
CASSIDLGWGTRPETQYF
>TRBV7-2
CASRPARQGLYEQYF
>TRBV11-1
CASSSPLDTQYF
>TRBV14
CASSQGGSSYEQYF
>TRBV19
CAPSGPRNTEAFF
>TRBV28
CASSLDGARQPQHF
>TRBV7-9
CASSLDSTYEQYF
>TRBV6-2/TRBV6-3
CASSYLGTEYNEQFF
>TRBV4-1
CASSQDPGGHSYNEQFF
>TRBV3-1/TRBV3-2
CASSQAGWGQTSYEQYF
>TRBV11-1
CASSNRQPDTQYF
>TRBV3-1/TRBV3-2
CASSQGRGPSTDTQYF
>TRBV5-1
CASSLGLAGLQETQYF
>TRBV20-1
CSATGEETQYF
>TRBV11-3
CASSTPGGTGDTGELFF
>TRBV5-1
CASSVGSRYEQYF
>TRBV9
CASSLRGPGAASSTDTQYF
>TRBV7-6
CASSGTGNSPLHF
>TRBV9
CASSVAGTSSNEQFF
>TRBV11-2
CASRGSLGEAQHF
>TRBV4-3
CASSSRASGRGADTQYF
>TRBV5-1
CASSLDYEQYF
>TRBV11-2
CASSSKDTGYYGYTF
>TRBV18
CASSLQTGGNYGYTF
>TRBV4-1
CASSQGGRNSPLHF
>TRBV28
CASSHQTGSGVDQPQHF
>TRBV18
CASSPETGRNTEAFF